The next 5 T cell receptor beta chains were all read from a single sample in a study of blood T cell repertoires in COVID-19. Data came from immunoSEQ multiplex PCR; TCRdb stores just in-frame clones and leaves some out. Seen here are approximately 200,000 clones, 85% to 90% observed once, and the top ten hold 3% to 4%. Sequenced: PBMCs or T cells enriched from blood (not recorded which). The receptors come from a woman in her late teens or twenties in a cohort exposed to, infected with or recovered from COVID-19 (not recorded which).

The CDR3 DNA is TGTGCCAGCAGCCAAGACGGGACAGGGACAGGTTCACCCCTCCACTTT. This encodes CASSQDGTGTGSPLHF. The chain has TRBV4-2 and TRBJ1-6, with 9 nucleotides matching TRBD1. V was pared by 0 bases and J by 9 bases, with 6 bases of the junction left unmatched. The length of the CDR3 is 16 residues. CDR1 and CDR2 (germline): LGHNA, YNFKEQ.

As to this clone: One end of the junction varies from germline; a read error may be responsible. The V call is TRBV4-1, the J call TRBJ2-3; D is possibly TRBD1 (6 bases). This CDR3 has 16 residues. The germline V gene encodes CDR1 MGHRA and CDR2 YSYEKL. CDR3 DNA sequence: TGCGCCAGCAGTCAAGTTGGACAGATAAGCACAGATACGCAGTATTTT. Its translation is CASSQVGQISTDTQYF.

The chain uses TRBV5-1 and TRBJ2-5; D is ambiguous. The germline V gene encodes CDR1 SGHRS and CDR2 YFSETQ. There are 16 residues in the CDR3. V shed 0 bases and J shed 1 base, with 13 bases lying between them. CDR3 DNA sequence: TGCGCCAGCAGCTTGGCTTTCCGCGACACCCAAGAGACCCAGTACTTC. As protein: CASSLAFRDTQETQYF.

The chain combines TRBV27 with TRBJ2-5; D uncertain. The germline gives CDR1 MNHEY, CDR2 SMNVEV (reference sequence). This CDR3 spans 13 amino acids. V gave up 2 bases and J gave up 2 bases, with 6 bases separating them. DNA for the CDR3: TGTGCCAGCAGTTTAAGGCGGCAAGAGACCCAGTACTTC. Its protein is CASSLRRQETQYF.

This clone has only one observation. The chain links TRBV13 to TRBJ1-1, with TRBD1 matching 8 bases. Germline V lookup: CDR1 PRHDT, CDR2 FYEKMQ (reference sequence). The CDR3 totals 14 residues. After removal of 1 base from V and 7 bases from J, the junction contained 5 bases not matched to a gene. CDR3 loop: CASSLVTGAGEAFF. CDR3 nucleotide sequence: TGTGCCAGCAGCTTAGTGACAGGGGCGGGTGAAGCTTTCTTT.